This T cell receptor (beta chain) was observed in a study of molecular identifiers for immune sequencing clone quantification. Details on this clonotype: Given a much more abundant clone one base away, this may be a read error.

Per the germline V gene, CDR1 is SEHNR and CDR2 is FQNEAQ (reference sequence). This CDR3 comprises 13 residues. V was shortened by 8 bases and J by 3 bases, with 13 bases between the two germline ends. From the PCR reads, TCRdb called clonotypes with MiXCR, one entry per CDR3 protein. Here the sample spans under 650,000 distinct CDR3 sequences, just under 20% being singletons. The chain joins TRBV7-9 to TRBJ1-2; D call uncertain. This sequence was found in a human donor in good health. Some libraries in this study had Jurkat cell RNA spiked in. The sequenced sample consisted of naive CD8+ T cells from blood, with Jurkat cell RNA spiked in. Stated subset: FACS-sorted CD8+CD4-CCR7+CD45RA+ naive T cells. The DNA for the CDR3 is TGTGCCAGCCACAGCTCCCTGTACTATGGCTACACCTTC. Translated, it gives CASHSSLYYGYTF.